The subject of this entry is one T cell receptor beta chain. There is no known antigen for this receptor. No base quality values were provided; no much bigger clone lies one nucleotide off. The data belong to a study of blood T cell repertoires in COVID-19 (dated by TCRdb to about 2020). Regarding the complete study: Collaborator samples came from the United States, Italy and Spain and covered acute and convalescent phases of COVID-19. The prospective study material was composed of cDNA or gDNA derived from T cells, B-cell-depleted T cells, or PBMCs. Where HLA class I and class II types were available, the types were taken from metadata supplied by the sample provider, not from assay-based typing. The repertoires were made available in a free public database intended to serve as a resource for research on the immune response to SARS-CoV-2. Subjects who had been exposed to COVID-19, were actively infected with it, or had recovered from it provided the deeply sampled blood TCRbeta repertoires that made up the dataset. Samples came from the ongoing ImmuneRACE study (first 160 participants) plus 1,254 subjects from 6 global collaborators. A de-identified subject ID, COVID-19 status, age in years and sex were almost always included in the sample metadata. The investigation overall reported the following: The quantity of clinical and demographic metadata differed by source and by participant and was supplied without curation.

Participants in the prospective study were enrolled through a virtual design, were aged about 18 to 90 years, and lived in under 25 United States geographic areas. To assign participants to cohorts, the prospective study relied on clinical history that participants themselves reported in a screening survey and a study questionnaire. Exposed participants had been in contact, within 2 weeks of entering the study, with a person who had a PCR-confirmed or clinician-diagnosed case of COVID-19. In the prospective study, mobile phlebotomists collected whole blood, serum and a nasopharyngeal or oropharyngeal swab from each participant. Prospective study participants could optionally give additional blood draws and questionnaires over an approximately 2-month period. Before DNA extraction, blood samples from the prospective study were shipped at room temperature or frozen. TCRbeta CDR3 regions were amplified from genomic DNA by means of the immunoSEQ Assay, a bias-controlled multiplex PCR. On the study's bioinformatics: Nucleated cell counts per sample were estimated from amplification of reference gene primers within the assay. To quantify the absolute abundance of each unique TCRbeta CDR3 rearrangement, sequence reads were collapsed and filtered. For each sample, productive Simpson clonality was calculated by taking the square root of Simpson's diversity index across productive rearrangements. Not all clones reach the TCRdb copy of this immuneACCESS table, which keeps in-frame sequences only. Checked studies attribute under half of the gap to unresolved V genes and leave the rest unexplained. V, J and clone size reflect that table, while D and trimming were determined from the DNA. This sample is represented by roughly 400,000 clones; approximately 91% of them were singletons. 0.8% to 0.9% of the sample lies in the top ten.

In the germline V gene, CDR1 corresponds to MNHEY and CDR2 to SVGAGI. The CDR3 contains 15 residues, cysteine and phenylalanine counted. Only CDR3 DNA is held: 45 bases, read in frame from base 1. V and J are trimmed by 4 bases and 4 bases, and the gene matches miss 5 bases of the junction. Recombination joined TRBV6-5 with TRBJ1-4; 8 bases in the middle match TRBD1. The specimen sequenced was PBMCs or T cells enriched from blood (not recorded which). The sequence derives from a woman between 35 and 50 years old who had been exposed to COVID-19. The base sequence is TGTGCCAGCAGTTCAGGGGGCGCTGGTAATGAAAAACTGTTTTTT. It codes for CASSSGGAGNEKLFF.